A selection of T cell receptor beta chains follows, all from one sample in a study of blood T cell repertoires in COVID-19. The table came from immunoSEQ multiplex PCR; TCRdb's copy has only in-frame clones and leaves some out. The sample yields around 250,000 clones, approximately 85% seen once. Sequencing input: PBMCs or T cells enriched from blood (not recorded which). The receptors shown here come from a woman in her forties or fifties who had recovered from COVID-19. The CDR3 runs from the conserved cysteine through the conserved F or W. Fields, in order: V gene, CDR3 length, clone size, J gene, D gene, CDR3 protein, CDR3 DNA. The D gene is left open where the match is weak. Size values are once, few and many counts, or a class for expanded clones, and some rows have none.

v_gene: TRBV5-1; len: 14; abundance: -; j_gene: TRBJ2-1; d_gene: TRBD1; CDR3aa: CASSSDRDYNEQFF; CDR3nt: TGCGCCAGCAGCTCGGACAGGGACTACAATGAGCAGTTCTTC
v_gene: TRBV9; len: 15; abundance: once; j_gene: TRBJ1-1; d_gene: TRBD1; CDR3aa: CASSVWPGQGSEAFF; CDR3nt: TGTGCCAGCAGCGTGTGGCCGGGACAGGGTTCTGAAGCTTTCTTT
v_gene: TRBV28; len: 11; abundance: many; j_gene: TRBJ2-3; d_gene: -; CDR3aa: CASSSLDTQYF; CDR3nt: TGTGCCAGCAGTTCCTTAGATACGCAGTATTTT
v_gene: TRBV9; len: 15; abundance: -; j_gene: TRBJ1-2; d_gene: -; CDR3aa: CASSVAGGTNYGYTF; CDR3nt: TGTGCCAGCAGCGTAGCGGGAGGAACTAACTATGGCTACACCTTC
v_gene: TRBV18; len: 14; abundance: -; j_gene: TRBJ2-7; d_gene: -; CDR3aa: CASSIQGKFEEQYF; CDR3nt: TGTGCCAGCTCGATACAGGGAAAATTTGAAGAGCAGTACTTC
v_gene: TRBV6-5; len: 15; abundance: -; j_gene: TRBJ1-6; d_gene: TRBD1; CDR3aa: CASSDRGIGNSPLHF; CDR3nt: TGTGCCAGCAGCGACAGGGGGATCGGCAATTCACCCCTCCACTTT
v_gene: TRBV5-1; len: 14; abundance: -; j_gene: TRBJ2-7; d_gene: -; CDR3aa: CASSVGGWGYEQYF; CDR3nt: TGCGCCAGCAGCGTCGGCGGGTGGGGCTACGAGCAGTACTTC
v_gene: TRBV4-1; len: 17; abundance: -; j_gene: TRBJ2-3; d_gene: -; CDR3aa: CASSQAPSAKNTDTQYF; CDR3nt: TGCGCCAGCAGCCAAGCGCCTAGCGCGAAGAACACAGATACGCAGTATTTT
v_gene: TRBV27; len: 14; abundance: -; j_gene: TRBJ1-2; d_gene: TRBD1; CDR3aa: CASSFWDRGFGYTF; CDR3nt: TGTGCCAGCAGTTTTTGGGACAGGGGATTTGGCTACACCTTC
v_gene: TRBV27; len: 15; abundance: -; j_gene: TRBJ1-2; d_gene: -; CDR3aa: CASKSGVVTNYGYTF; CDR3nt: TGTGCCAGCAAGTCGGGGGTGGTCACCAACTATGGCTACACCTTC
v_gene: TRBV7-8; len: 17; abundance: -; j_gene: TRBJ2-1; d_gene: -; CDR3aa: CASSPIRNVGAYNEQFF; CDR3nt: TGTGCCAGCAGCCCCATTAGGAATGTGGGGGCTTACAATGAGCAGTTCTTC
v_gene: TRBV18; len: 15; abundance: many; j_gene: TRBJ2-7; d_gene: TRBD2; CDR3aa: CASSPGAGGRDEQYF; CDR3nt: TGTGCCAGCTCACCAGGAGCGGGAGGGCGGGACGAGCAGTACTTC
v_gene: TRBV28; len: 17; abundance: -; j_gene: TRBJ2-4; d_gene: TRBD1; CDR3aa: CASSPTGGWGAKNIQYF; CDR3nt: TGTGCCAGCAGTCCTACAGGGGGCTGGGGGGCCAAAAACATTCAGTACTTC
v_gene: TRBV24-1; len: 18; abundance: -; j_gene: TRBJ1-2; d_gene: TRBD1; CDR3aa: CATSDLRNRGRTISGYTF; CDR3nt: TGTGCCACCAGTGATTTGCGTAACAGGGGGAGAACTATCTCCGGCTACACCTTC
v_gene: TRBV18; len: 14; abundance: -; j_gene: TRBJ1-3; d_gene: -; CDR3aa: CASSPSGDGNTIYF; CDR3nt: TGTGCCAGCTCACCATCAGGGGACGGAAACACCATATATTTT
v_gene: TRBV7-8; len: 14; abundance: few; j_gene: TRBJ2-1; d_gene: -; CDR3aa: CASSLAGQYNEQFF; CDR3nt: TGTGCCAGCAGCTTAGCGGGGCAGTACAATGAGCAGTTCTTC
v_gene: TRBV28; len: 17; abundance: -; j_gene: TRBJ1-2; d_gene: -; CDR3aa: CASSQTSDSAILRGYTF; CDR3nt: TGTGCCAGCAGCCAAACGTCGGACAGTGCCATCTTGAGGGGCTACACCTTC
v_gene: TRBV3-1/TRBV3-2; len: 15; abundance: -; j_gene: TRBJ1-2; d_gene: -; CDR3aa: CASSQEGGGSYGYTF; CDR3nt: TGTGCCAGCAGCCAAGAAGGTGGCGGGAGTTATGGCTACACCTTC
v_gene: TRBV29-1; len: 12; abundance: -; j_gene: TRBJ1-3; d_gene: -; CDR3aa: CSFTGSGNTIYF; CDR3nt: TGCAGCTTCACAGGGTCTGGAAACACCATATATTTT
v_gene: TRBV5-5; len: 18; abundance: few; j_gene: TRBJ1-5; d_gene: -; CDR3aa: CASSLTLTGNWGNQPQHF; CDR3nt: TGTGCCAGCAGCTTGACACTGACAGGCAACTGGGGCAATCAGCCCCAGCATTTT
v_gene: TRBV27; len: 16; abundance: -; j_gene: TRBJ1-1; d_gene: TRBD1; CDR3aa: CASNPARGRGLVEAFF; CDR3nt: TGTGCCAGCAATCCTGCAAGGGGCAGGGGGCTGGTTGAAGCTTTCTTT
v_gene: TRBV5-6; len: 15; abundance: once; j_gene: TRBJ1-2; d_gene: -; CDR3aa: CASSLDTGLNYGYTF; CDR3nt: TGTGCCAGCAGCTTGGATACAGGGCTTAACTATGGCTACACCTTC
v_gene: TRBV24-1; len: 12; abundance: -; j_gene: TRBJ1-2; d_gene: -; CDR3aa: CATSDQLDGYTF; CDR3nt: TGTGCCACCAGTGATCAGCTAGATGGCTACACCTTC
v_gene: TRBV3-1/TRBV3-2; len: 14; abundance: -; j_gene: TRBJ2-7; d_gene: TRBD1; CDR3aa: CASSPRDRIYEQYF; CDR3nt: TGTGCCAGCAGCCCCCGGGACAGGATCTACGAGCAGTACTTC
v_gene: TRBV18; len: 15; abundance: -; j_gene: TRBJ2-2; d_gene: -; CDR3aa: CASPPGTFRVGELFF; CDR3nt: TGTGCCAGCCCACCAGGGACATTTCGTGTCGGGGAGCTGTTTTTT
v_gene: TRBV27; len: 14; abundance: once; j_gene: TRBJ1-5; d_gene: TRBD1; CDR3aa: CASSPDRTNQPQHF; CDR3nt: TGTGCCAGCAGTCCGGACAGGACCAATCAGCCCCAGCATTTT
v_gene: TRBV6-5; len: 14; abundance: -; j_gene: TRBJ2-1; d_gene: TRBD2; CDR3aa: CASSSGTNYNEQFF; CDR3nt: TGTGCCAGCAGTTCCGGGACTAACTACAATGAGCAGTTCTTC
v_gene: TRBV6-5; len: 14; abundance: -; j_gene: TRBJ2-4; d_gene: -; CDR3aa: CASSYGTTQNIQYF; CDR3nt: TGTGCCAGCAGTTACGGGACAACCCAAAACATTCAGTACTTC
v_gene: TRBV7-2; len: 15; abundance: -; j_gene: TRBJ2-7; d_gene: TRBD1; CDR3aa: CASSPPGTGGHEQYF; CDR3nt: TGTGCCAGCAGCCCACCTGGGACAGGAGGCCACGAGCAGTACTTC
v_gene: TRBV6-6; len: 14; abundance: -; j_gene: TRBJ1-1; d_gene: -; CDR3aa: CASSYGGVNTEAFF; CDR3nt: TGTGCCAGCAGTTACGGGGGGGTGAACACTGAAGCTTTCTTT
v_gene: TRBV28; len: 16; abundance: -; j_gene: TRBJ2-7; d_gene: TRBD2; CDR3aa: CASSLTTSGSSYEQYF; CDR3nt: TGTGCCAGCAGTCTCACGACTAGCGGAAGCTCCTACGAGCAGTACTTC
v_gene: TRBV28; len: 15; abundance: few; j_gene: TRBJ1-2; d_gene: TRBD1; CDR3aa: CASSNYDRGGYGYTF; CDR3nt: TGTGCCAGCAGTAATTACGACAGGGGAGGATATGGCTACACCTTC
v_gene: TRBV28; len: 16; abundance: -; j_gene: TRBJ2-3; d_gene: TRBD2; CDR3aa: CVSSSIAGSSTDTQYF; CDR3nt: TGTGTCAGCAGTTCCATAGCGGGTTCTAGCACAGATACGCAGTATTTT
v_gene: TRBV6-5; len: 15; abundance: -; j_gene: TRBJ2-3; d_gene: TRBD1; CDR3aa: CASSDTGGRTDTQYF; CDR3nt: TGTGCCAGCAGCGATACAGGGGGCCGCACAGATACGCAGTATTTT
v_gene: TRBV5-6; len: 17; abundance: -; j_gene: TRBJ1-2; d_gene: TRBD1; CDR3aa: CASSIRQGSINNYGYTF; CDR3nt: TGTGCCAGCAGCATCAGACAGGGATCTATAAATAACTATGGCTACACCTTC
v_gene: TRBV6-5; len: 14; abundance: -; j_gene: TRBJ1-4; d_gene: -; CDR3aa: CASQSRTTNEKLFF; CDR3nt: TGTGCCAGCCAATCCAGAACAACTAATGAAAAACTGTTTTTT
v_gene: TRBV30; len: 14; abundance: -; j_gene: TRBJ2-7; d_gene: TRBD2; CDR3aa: CAWTRLAGVYEQYF; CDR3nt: TGTGCCTGGACGCGGCTAGCGGGAGTCTACGAGCAGTACTTC
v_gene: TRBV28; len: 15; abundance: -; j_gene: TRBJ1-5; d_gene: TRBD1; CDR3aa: CASSPGQGGNQPQHF; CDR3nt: TGTGCCAGCAGCCCCGGACAGGGAGGGAATCAGCCCCAGCATTTT
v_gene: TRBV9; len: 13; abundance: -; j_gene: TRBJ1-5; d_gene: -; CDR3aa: CASSELGDQPQHF; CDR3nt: TGTGCCAGCAGCGAATTAGGGGATCAGCCCCAGCATTTT
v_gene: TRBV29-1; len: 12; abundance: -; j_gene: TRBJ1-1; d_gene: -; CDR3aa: CSVERVNTEAFF; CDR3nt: TGCAGCGTTGAGAGGGTGAACACTGAAGCTTTCTTT
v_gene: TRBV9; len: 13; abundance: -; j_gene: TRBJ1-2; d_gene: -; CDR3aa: CASSVGSGFGYTF; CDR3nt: TGTGCCAGCAGCGTAGGTTCCGGGTTTGGCTACACCTTC
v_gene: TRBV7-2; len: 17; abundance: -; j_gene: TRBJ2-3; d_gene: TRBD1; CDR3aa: CASSLPKGQGGTDTQYF; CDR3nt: TGTGCCAGCAGCCTACCTAAGGGACAGGGTGGGACAGATACGCAGTATTTT
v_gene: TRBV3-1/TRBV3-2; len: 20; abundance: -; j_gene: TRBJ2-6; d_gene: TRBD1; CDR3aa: CASSRDRGSGNPSGANVLTF; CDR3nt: TGTGCCAGCAGCAGGGACAGGGGTTCAGGGAACCCCTCTGGGGCCAACGTCCTGACTTTC
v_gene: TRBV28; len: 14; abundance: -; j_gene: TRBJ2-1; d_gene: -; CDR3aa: CASSLWTDYNEQFF; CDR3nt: TGTGCCAGCAGTTTATGGACAGATTACAATGAGCAGTTCTTC
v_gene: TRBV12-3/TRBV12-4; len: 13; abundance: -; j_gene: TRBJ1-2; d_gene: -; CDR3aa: CASSLAPGIGYTF; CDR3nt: TGTGCCAGCAGTTTAGCGCCAGGGATAGGCTACACCTTC
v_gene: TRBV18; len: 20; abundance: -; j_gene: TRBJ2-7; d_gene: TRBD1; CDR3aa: CASSPPSPGQGKFLPYEQYF; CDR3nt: TGTGCCAGCTCACCACCGTCCCCGGGACAGGGTAAATTCCTCCCTTACGAGCAGTACTTC